Each of the 2 T cell receptor beta chains below was sequenced from the same sample in a study of blood T cell repertoires in COVID-19. Sequencing was performed with immunoSEQ multiplex PCR; in TCRdb, only in-frame clones are kept and a portion is missing. Of over 150,000 clones listed, roughly 76% are singletons. The material sequenced was peripheral blood. Receptor source: a woman of 80 years or more with COVID-19, enrolled during active disease.

This chain links TRBV19 with TRBJ2-7; D is possibly TRBD2 (6 bases). CDR1 is LNHDA, CDR2 SQIVND, per germline (reference sequence). V shed 5 bases and J shed 4 bases, with 15 bases lying between them. CDR3 length: 14 amino acids. The CDR3 coding sequence is TGTGCCAGTAGTCCCGCGGGGTACGCTTACGAGCAGTACTTC. Translation gives CASSPAGYAYEQYF. Together with reference TRBV19 and TRBJ2-7, the CDR3 gives the full variable domain: DGGITQSPKYLFRKEGQNVTLSCEQNLNHDAMYWYRQDPGQGLRLIYYSQIVNDFQKGDIAEGYSVSREKKESFPLTVTSAQKNPTAFYLCASSPAGYAYEQYFGPGTRLTVT.

CDR3 bases: TGTGCCAGCACCCCTTTGGGTGGTTCAGCGGGGATTACGCAGTATTTT. Translated: CASTPLGGSAGITQYF. This sequence joins TRBV7-2 and TRBJ2-3, with TRBD2 matching over 7 bases. With 7 bases clipped from V and 8 bases from J, the junction kept 18 bases outside the gene matches. The CDR3 length is 16 residues. The V gene's germline CDR1 is SGHTA and CDR2 FQGNSA.